The 9 T cell receptor beta chains given below trace back to one sample, sequenced in a study of shared clonotypes between healthy human individuals. The method was immunoSEQ multiplex PCR; TCRdb's version includes in-frame clones alone and lacks a portion of them. Of some 500,000 clones detected, roughly 85% appear once; the ten largest clones hold roughly 12%. Input material: PBMCs. The receptors were sampled from a woman in her thirties or forties in good health. Some clones in this sample may be carry-over from other donors' samples.

This chain joins TRBV29-1 and TRBJ1-1; D may be TRBD1 (5 bases). Deletions cut 7 bases from V and 10 bases from J, with 19 bases between. Germline V gene data show CDR1 as SQVTM and CDR2 as ANQGSEA. The CDR3 loop spans 12 amino acids. This CDR3 reads CSAGGETLGAFF. DNA of the CDR3: TGCAGCGCCGGGGGGGAGACCCTTGGAGCTTTCTTT.

This clone occurred a few times. This chain joins TRBV7-2 and TRBJ2-1; TRBD2 aligns across 10 bases. This CDR3 has 15 residues. The germline gives CDR1 SGHTA, CDR2 FQGNSA. Trimming removed 3 bases from V and 7 bases from J; junction bases left unmatched: 6. The CDR3 DNA reads as TGTGCCAGCAGCTTGGCTAGCGGGAGTTGGAATGAGCAGTTCTTC. Protein: CASSLASGSWNEQFF.

The rearrangement uses TRBV5-1 and TRBJ2-5; unclear D gene. The CDR3 is 13 amino acids. Trimming took off 4 bases at V and 3 bases at J, with 10 bases between the two ends. The germline CDR1 and CDR2 sequences are SGHRS and YFSETQ. CDR3 sequence reads: CASSPDVEETQYF. The CDR3 DNA reads TGCGCCAGCAGCCCGGACGTGGAAGAGACCCAGTACTTC.

This clone has just a few counts. The chain links TRBV13 to TRBJ2-7, with D hard to call. V was trimmed by 2 bases and J by 0 bases, leaving 5 bases between them. The CDR3 consists of 13 residues. CDR1 is PRHDT and CDR2 is FYEKMQ in the germline V gene (reference sequence). Here the CDR3 reads CASSLTASYEQYF. In DNA, the CDR3 is TGTGCCAGCAGCTTAACGGCCTCCTACGAGCAGTACTTC.

The V and J genes are TRBV23-1 and TRBJ2-3; 7 bases match TRBD2. TRBV23-1 is identified as an open reading frame with a role that is uncertain. This CDR3 is built from 16 residues. The ends lost 0 bases at V and 3 bases at J; junction bases unmatched: 6. In DNA form, the CDR3 reads TGCGCCAGCAGTCAATCTCGGGGACTATGGACAGATACGCAGTATTTT. It translates to CASSQSRGLWTDTQYF.

This chain joins TRBV10-1 and TRBJ2-1; 8 nucleotides align to TRBD2. Germline-derived CDR1 and CDR2 are WNHNN and SYGVQD (reference sequence). J lost 8 bases, V lost 6 bases, and 6 bases had no gene match. The CDR3 length is 13 residues. CDR3 in amino acids: CASRASGLDEQFF. For the CDR3, the DNA is TGCGCCAGCAGGGCTAGCGGGTTGGATGAGCAGTTCTTC.

This sequence joins TRBV29-1 and TRBJ1-2; TRBD1 matches at 8 bases. Germline V gives CDR1 SQVTM, CDR2 ANQGSEA. V trimming: 6 bases; J trimming: 2 bases; junction bases outside the gene matches: 5. This CDR3 comprises 13 residues. This chain's CDR3 is CSVTGQGNYGYTF. The CDR3 DNA sequence: TGCAGCGTAACCGGACAGGGAAACTATGGCTACACCTTC.

The chain employs TRBV18 and TRBJ2-3; D perhaps matches TRBD2 (6 bases). This CDR3 has 14 amino acids. The V end was cut by 3 bases, the J end by 3 bases, with 10 bases between. CDR1 is KGHSH and CDR2 is LQKENI in the germline V gene. The CDR3 nucleotides are TGTGCCAGCTCACCGGCAGGGAGGACAGATACGCAGTATTTT. This sequence encodes CASSPAGRTDTQYF.

The V and J genes are TRBV28 and TRBJ1-1; D not resolved. Per the germline V gene, CDR1 is MDHEN and CDR2 is SYDVKM. The length of the CDR3 is 14 residues. The germline V and J ends were trimmed by 4 bases and 10 bases, with 19 bases remaining between them. For the CDR3, the DNA is TGTGCCAGCAGTTCCCCGGACGTAATCGGAGGAGCTTTCTTT. It is translated as CASSSPDVIGGAFF.